The 13 T cell receptor beta chains below were found in one sample sequenced in a study of T cells after yellow fever vaccination. In TCRdb, the 5' RACE reads were re-called with MiXCR into one record per CDR3 protein. The sample yields 120,000 or so distinct CDR3 sequences, about 6.8% seen once. The sequenced sample was CD4+ T cells sorted from PBMCs, obtained 45 days after the first yellow fever vaccination. These receptor sequences come from a man aged 18 to 29 who received the YFV17D yellow fever vaccine.

This clonotype appeared many times. The gene calls are TRBV15 and TRBJ2-7; possibly TRBD1 for D (6 bases). This CDR3 region has 13 residues. The germline gives CDR1 LNHNV, CDR2 YYDKDF (reference sequence). Deletions cut 0 bases from V and 5 bases from J, with 8 bases between. CDR3 bases: TGTGCCACCAGCAGAGATCCAGGGGACGAGCAGTACGTC. Protein: CATSRDPGDEQYV.

This clonotype was recorded many times. The chain joins TRBV6-2 or TRBV6-3 to TRBJ2-7; no reliable D call. Germline lookup yields CDR1 MNHEY and CDR2 SVGEGT. Trimming took 6 bases from V and 2 from J, leaving 14 bases between them. There are 14 residues in the CDR3. The DNA of the CDR3 is TGTGCCAGCAGCGACGCTGGACGCGCCTACGAGCAGTACGTC. It is translated as CASSDAGRAYEQYV.

This clonotype was observed at least ten times. V and J are TRBV27 and TRBJ2-5, with D tentatively TRBD2 (6 bases). The V end was cut by 6 bases, the J end by 4 bases, with 18 bases between. The CDR3 runs to 15 residues. Germline V gene lookup returns CDR1 MNHEY and CDR2 SMNVEV (reference sequence). The CDR3 spells CASRKATSITETQYF. CDR3 bases: TGTGCCAGCAGGAAGGCCACTAGCATCACAGAGACCCAGTACTTC.

This clonotype was found many times. The gene calls are TRBV5-1 and TRBJ2-5, with no clear D. From germline, CDR1 is SGHRS and CDR2 YFSETQ. Trimming cost V 4 bases and J 5 bases, with 15 bases left between them. The CDR3 contains 14 residues. In nucleotides, the CDR3 is TGCGCCAGCAGCCATCGGACCGTCCGCGAGACCCAGTACTTC. Amino acids: CASSHRTVRETQYF.

V is TRBV3-1 and J is TRBJ1-6; no clear D. CDR3 length equals 12 residues. Trimming took off 10 bases at V and 11 bases at J, with 15 bases between the two ends. Looked up from germline, CDR1 is LGHDT and CDR2 is YNNKEL (reference sequence). The CDR3 reads CAICNPPAPLHF. CDR3 DNA sequence: TGTGCCATCTGTAACCCACCCGCACCCCTCCACTTT. Combining the CDR3 with reference TRBV3-1 and TRBJ1-6 gives the whole variable domain DTAVSQTPKYLVTQMGNDKSIKCEQNLGHDTMYWYKQDSKKFLKIMFSYNNKELIINETVPNRFSPKSPDKAHLNLHINSLELGDSAVYFCAICNPPAPLHFGNGTRLTVT.

This clonotype was recorded at least ten times. The CDR3: CASSASQGVSAGWQYF. CDR3 nucleotides: TGTGCCAGCAGCGCCAGCCAGGGGGTTTCCGCCGGGTGGCAGTACTTC. The rearrangement links TRBV9 to TRBJ2-7, with 7 bases lining up with TRBD1. Trimming removed 3 bases from V and 9 bases from J; junction bases left unmatched: 18. This CDR3 spans 16 amino acids. Germline lookup yields CDR1 SGDLS and CDR2 YYNGEE.

This clonotype was observed many times. The genes are TRBV5-1 and TRBJ2-3; 7 bases fit TRBD2. The CDR3 extends over 15 amino acids. The germline gives CDR1 SGHRS, CDR2 YFSETQ. After removal of 1 base from V and 2 bases from J, the junction contained 4 bases not matched to a gene. The CDR3 region is CASSLWLADTDTQYF. The CDR3 bases are TGCGCCAGCAGCTTGTGGCTAGCGGACACAGATACGCAGTATTTT.

This clonotype was counted ten times or more. This chain links TRBV20-1 with TRBJ2-3; TRBD2 agrees at 10 bases. Trimming at V came to 6 bases and at J to 5 bases, leaving 8 bases not matched to a gene. Germline V CDR1 and CDR2: DFQATT, SNEGSKA (reference sequence). CDR3 length: 14 amino acids. CDR3 sequence reads: CSATSGGGGDTQYF. The CDR3 DNA sequence: TGCAGTGCCACCAGCGGGGGGGGCGGAGATACGCAGTATTTT.

This clonotype was observed many times. The chain employs TRBV19 and TRBJ2-1; D remains unclear. V lost 6 bases and J lost 2, with 20 bases in between. Germline-derived CDR1 and CDR2 are LNHDA and SQIVND (reference sequence). The CDR3 is made up of 17 amino acids. The CDR3 loop reads CASSRRARAFAYNEQFF. The CDR3 nucleotides read TGTGCCAGTAGCCGGCGCGCCCGGGCCTTCGCCTACAATGAGCAGTTCTTC.

The V gene is TRBV5-1, the J gene TRBJ1-6; D unclear. The CDR3 consists of 14 residues. Per the germline V gene, CDR1 is SGHRS and CDR2 is YFSETQ. Trimming took off 4 bases at V and 9 bases at J, with 14 bases between the two ends. This CDR3 is CASSLEGMSSPLHF. CDR3 sequence (DNA): TGCGCCAGCAGCCTCGAGGGTATGAGTTCACCCCTCCACTTT.

This clonotype occurred many times. The chain carries TRBV29-1 and TRBJ2-5; maybe TRBD1 (5 bases). In germline, CDR1 is SQVTM, CDR2 ANQGSEA. V was shortened by 8 bases and J by 4 bases, with 14 bases between the two germline ends. The CDR3 is 12 amino acids. CDR3 residues: CSILTEPETQYF. For the CDR3, the DNA is TGCAGCATCTTGACAGAACCAGAGACCCAGTACTTC.

This clonotype was seen more than once but under ten times. This chain joins TRBV20-1 and TRBJ2-1; 11 bases map to TRBD2. The CDR3 runs 15 residues. Germline loops: CDR1 DFQATT, CDR2 SNEGSKA (reference sequence). Trimming removed 0 bases from V and 8 bases from J; junction bases left unmatched: 6. The CDR3 coding sequence is TGCAGTGCTAGAGATGTTGCTAGCGGGGGGCATGAGCAGTTCTTC. Translation: CSARDVASGGHEQFF.

By sample fraction, this clonotype is medium-sized. The rearrangement links TRBV5-6 to TRBJ1-5; 7 bases agree with TRBD1. CDR1 and CDR2 from the germline V gene are SGHDT and YYEEEE. Trimming took 2 bases from V and 2 from J; bases not matched to a gene: 13. The CDR3 runs 18 residues. CDR3 loop: CASSLRGEMTGRNQPQHF. The DNA for the CDR3 is TGTGCCAGCAGCTTACGGGGTGAGATGACAGGGCGCAATCAGCCCCAGCATTTT.